What follows describes a single T cell receptor (beta chain). This specimen belongs to a study of blood T cell repertoires in COVID-19. For the study at large: T cells, B-cell-depleted T cells, or PBMCs provided the cDNA or gDNA that served as material.

Germline V gives CDR1 SGHAT, CDR2 FQNNGV. This CDR3 contains 18 residues. The ends lost 1 base at V and 9 bases at J; junction bases unmatched: 14. In the authors' workflow: For nucleated cells, counts were estimated from reference gene primer amplification. Profiled with immunoSEQ multiplex PCR; TCRdb holds only in-frame clones, not every one. The V and J calls and clone size were taken over from that table, and D and trimming were inferred from the DNA. The table includes under 200,000 clones, around 80% detected once. The genes are TRBV11-2 and TRBJ2-1; 11 nucleotides line up with TRBD2. Material: peripheral blood. The sequence derives from a man aged 60-69 years with acute or convalescent COVID-19. CDR3 nucleotides: TGTGCCAGCAGCTTAGCTTTACTTACTAGCGGGAGAGGAGGTGAGCAGTTCTTC. Translation: CASSLALLTSGRGGEQFF.